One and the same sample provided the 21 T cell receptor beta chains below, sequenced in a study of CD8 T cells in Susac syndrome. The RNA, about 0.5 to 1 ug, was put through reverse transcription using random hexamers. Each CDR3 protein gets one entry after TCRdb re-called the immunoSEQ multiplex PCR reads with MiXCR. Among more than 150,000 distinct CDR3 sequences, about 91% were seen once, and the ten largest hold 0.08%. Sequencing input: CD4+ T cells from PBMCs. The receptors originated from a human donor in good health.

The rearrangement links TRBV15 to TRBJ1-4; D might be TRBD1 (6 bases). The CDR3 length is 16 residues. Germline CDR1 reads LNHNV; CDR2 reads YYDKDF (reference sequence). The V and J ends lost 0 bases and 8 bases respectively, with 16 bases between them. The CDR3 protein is CATSRDSRGEEEKLFF. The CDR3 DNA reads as TGTGCCACCAGCAGAGATAGCAGGGGCGAAGAGGAAAAACTGTTTTTT.

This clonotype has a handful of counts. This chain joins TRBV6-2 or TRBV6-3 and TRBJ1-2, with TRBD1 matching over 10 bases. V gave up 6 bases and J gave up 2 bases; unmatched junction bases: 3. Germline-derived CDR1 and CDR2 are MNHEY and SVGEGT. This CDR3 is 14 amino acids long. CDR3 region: CASSRDRGNYGYTF. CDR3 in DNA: TGTGCCAGCAGCCGGGACAGGGGCAACTATGGCTACACCTTC.

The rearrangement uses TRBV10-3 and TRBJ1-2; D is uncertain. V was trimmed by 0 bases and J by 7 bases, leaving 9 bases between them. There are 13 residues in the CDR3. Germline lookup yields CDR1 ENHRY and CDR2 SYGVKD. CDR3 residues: CAISESSLLGYTF. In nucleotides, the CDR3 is TGTGCCATCAGTGAGTCCAGCCTCCTTGGCTACACCTTC.

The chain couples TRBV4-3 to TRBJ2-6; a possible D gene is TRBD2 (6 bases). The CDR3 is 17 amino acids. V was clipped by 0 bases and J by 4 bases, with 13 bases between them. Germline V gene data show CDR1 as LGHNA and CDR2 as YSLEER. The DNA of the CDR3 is TGCGCCAGCAGCCAAGAAGCCGGGGAGGAAGGGGCCAACGTCCTGACTTTC. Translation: CASSQEAGEEGANVLTF.

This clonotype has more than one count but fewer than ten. In nucleotides, the CDR3 is TGCGCCAGCGGGGGTACAAGCTCCTACGAGCAGTACTTC. Translating gives CASGGTSSYEQYF. The V gene is TRBV23-1, the J gene TRBJ2-7; D may match TRBD1 or TRBD2 (5 bases each). TRBV23-1 belongs to the ORF category, with a function that is uncertain. This CDR3 spans 13 amino acids. V was shortened by 8 bases and J by 0 bases, with 11 bases between the two germline ends.

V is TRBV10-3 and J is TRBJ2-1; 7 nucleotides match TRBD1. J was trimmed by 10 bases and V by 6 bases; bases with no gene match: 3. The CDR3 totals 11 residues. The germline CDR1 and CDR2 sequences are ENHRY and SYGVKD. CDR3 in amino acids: CAIRGQEEQFF. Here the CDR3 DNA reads TGTGCCATCAGAGGACAGGAAGAGCAGTTCTTC.

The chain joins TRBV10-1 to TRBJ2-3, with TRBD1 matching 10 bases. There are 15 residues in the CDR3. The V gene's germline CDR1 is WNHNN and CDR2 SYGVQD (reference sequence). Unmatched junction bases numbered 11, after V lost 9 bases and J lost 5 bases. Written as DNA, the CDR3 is TGCGCCAGTTCCCGGGACAGGGGAATAGTAGATACGCAGTATTTT. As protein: CASSRDRGIVDTQYF.

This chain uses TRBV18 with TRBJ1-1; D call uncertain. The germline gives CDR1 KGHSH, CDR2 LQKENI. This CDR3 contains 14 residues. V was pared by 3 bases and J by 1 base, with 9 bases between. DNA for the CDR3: TGTGCCAGCTCACCGGACCGATCGAACACTGAAGCTTTCTTT. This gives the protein CASSPDRSNTEAFF.

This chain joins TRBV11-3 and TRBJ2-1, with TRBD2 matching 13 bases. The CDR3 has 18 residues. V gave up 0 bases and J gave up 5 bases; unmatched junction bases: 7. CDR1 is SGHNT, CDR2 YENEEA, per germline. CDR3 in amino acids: CASSLDQAGTSGNNEQFF. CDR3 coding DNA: TGTGCCAGCAGCTTAGATCAAGCCGGGACTAGCGGGAACAATGAGCAGTTCTTC.

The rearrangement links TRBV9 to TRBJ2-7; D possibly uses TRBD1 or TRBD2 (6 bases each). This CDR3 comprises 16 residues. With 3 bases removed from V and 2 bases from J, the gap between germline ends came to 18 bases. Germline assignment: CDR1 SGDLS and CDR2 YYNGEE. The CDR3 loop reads CASSGIDRTTPYEQYF. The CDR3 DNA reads TGTGCCAGCAGCGGAATTGACAGGACTACTCCCTACGAGCAGTACTTC.

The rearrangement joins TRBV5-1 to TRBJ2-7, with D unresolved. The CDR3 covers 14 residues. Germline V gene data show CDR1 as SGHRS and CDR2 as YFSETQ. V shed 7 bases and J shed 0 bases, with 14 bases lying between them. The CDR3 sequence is CASQPTQPSYEQYF. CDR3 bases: TGCGCCAGCCAACCGACGCAACCCTCCTACGAGCAGTACTTC.

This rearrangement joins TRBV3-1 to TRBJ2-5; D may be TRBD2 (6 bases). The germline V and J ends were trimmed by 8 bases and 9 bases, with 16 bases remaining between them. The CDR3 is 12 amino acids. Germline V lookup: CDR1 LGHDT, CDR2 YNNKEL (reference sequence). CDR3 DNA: TGTGCCAGCCGGCCGGGGGAACGGGCCCAGTACTTC. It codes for CASRPGERAQYF.

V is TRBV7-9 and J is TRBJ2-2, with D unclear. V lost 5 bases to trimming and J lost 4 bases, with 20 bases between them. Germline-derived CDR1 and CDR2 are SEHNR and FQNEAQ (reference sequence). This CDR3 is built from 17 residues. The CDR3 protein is CASSPGPLAAITGELFF. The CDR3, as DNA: TGTGCCAGCAGCCCAGGACCCCTGGCGGCAATCACCGGGGAGCTGTTTTTT.

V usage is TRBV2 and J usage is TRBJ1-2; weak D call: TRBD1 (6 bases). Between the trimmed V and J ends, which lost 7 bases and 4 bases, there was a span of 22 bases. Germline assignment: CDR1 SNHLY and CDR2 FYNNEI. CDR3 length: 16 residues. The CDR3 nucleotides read TGTGCCAGCACTCGAAGGGGGGCAGGGGCGGGCTATGGCTACACCTTC. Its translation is CASTRRGAGAGYGYTF.

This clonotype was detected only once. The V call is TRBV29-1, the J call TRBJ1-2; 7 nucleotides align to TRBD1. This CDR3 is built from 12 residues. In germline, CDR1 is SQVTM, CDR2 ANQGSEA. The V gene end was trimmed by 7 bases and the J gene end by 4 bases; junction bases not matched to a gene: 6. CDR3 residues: CSAETGFYGYTF. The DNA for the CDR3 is TGCAGCGCCGAGACAGGGTTCTATGGCTACACCTTC.

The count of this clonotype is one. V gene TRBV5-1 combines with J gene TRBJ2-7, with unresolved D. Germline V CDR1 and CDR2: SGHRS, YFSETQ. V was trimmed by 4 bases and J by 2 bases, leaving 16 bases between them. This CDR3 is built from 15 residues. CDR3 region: CASSPRPQIAYEQYF. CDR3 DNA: TGCGCCAGCAGCCCAAGGCCTCAAATTGCCTACGAGCAGTACTTC.

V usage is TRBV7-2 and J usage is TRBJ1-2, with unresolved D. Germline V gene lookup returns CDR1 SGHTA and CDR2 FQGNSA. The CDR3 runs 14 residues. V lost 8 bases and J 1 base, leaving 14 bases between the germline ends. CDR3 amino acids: CASAARAFNYGYTF. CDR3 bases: TGTGCCAGCGCGGCCAGAGCCTTTAACTATGGCTACACCTTC.

CDR3 sequence: CASSQGPDNEQFF. The CDR3 DNA reads TGTGCCAGCAGCCAAGGCCCCGACAATGAGCAGTTCTTC. This chain joins TRBV14 and TRBJ2-1; D is ambiguous. V gave up 1 base and J gave up 5 bases, with 6 bases separating them. CDR3 length: 13 residues. Germline CDR1 reads SGHDN; CDR2 reads FVKESK.

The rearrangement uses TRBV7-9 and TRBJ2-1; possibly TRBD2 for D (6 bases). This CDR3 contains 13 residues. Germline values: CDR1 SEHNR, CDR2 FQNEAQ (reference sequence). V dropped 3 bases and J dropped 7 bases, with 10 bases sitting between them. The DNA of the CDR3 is TGTGCCAGCAGCTTCGGAGGGATGAATGAGCAGTTCTTC. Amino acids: CASSFGGMNEQFF.

CDR3 in DNA: TGCAGTGCTAGGGTAAAGGGGATCTACTACGAGCAGTACTTC. Translated: CSARVKGIYYEQYF. The J gene is TRBJ2-7, the V gene TRBV20-1; possibly TRBD1 for D (5 bases). The V and J ends lost 3 bases and 3 bases respectively, with 15 bases between them. Germline-derived CDR1 and CDR2 are DFQATT and SNEGSKA (reference sequence). The CDR3 has 14 amino acids.

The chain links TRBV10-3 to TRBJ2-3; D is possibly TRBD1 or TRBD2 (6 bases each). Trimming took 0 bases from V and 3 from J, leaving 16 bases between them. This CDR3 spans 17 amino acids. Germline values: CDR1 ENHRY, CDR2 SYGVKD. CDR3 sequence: CAISESGASEGTDTQYF. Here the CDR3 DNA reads TGTGCCATCAGTGAGTCGGGGGCTAGCGAGGGGACAGATACGCAGTATTTT.